The present T cell receptor beta chain was sequenced within a study of cytomegalovirus exposure and HLA in healthy donors. Details on this clone: As yet, its antigen is unknown. This sample includes further DNA sequences coding for the same CDR3.

The PCR employed 60 Vbeta primers together with 13 Jbeta primers. Profiled with immunoSEQ multiplex PCR; TCRdb holds only in-frame clones, not every one. The repertoire consists of about 170,000 clones, with almost 80% occurring once and the leading ten covering 6% to 7%. The CDR3 has 14 amino acids. Germline V gene sequence: CDR1 SGHRS, CDR2 YFSETQ. Trimming stripped 0 bases from V and 1 base from J, with 7 bases between. Study-level points and caveats: Cytomegalovirus status, reportedly, was diagnosed with high specificity and sensitivity by the classifier.

The rearrangement links TRBV5-1 to TRBJ2-5; D unresolved. The TCR originated in a man aged 35 to 55 in good health and CMV-seropositive. The sample taken for sequencing was PBMCs. CDR3 sequence reads: CASSLGGGQETQYF. The DNA for the CDR3 is TGCGCCAGCAGCTTGGGTGGCGGCCAAGAGACCCAGTACTTC.